Given below is one T cell receptor (beta chain) in context. This sample is part of a study of blood T cell repertoires in COVID-19. Study background: Whether acute or convalescent, the COVID-19 samples came from the United States, Italy and Spain. The cDNA or gDNA used as material had been derived from T cells, B-cell-depleted T cells, or PBMCs.

Original handling: Cell counts per sample came from amplifying reference gene primers. TCRdb keeps only in-frame clones here, not all; method: immunoSEQ multiplex PCR. V, J and clone size derive from that table, while D and trimming were established from the DNA sequence. The sample consists of a few hundred thousand clones, roughly 82% of them appearing once. The CDR3 contains 13 residues. Germline V gene sequence: CDR1 KGHSH, CDR2 LQKENI. V shed 2 bases and J shed 4 bases, with 7 bases lying between them. This clonotype was sampled from a man aged 80 or over with acute or convalescent COVID-19. The V and J genes are TRBV18 and TRBJ2-3; no reliable D call. The sample comprised peripheral blood. CDR3 region: CASSPNSADTQYF. The CDR3, as DNA: TGTGCCAGCTCACCAAATTCGGCAGATACGCAGTATTTT.